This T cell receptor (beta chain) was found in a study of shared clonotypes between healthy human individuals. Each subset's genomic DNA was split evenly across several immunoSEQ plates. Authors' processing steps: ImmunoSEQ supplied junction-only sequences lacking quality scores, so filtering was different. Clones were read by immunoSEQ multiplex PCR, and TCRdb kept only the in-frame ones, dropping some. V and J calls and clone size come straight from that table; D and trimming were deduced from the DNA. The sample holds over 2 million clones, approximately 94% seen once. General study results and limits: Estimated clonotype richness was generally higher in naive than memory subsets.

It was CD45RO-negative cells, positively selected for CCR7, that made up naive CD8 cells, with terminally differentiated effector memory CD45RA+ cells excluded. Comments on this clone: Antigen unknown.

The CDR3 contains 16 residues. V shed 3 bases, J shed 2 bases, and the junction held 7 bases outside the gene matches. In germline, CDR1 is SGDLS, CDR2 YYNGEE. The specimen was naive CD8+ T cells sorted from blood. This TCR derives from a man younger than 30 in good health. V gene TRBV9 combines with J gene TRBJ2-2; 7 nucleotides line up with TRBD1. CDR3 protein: CASSARTGVNTGELFF. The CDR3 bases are TGTGCCAGCAGCGCACGCACAGGGGTAAACACCGGGGAGCTGTTTTTT.